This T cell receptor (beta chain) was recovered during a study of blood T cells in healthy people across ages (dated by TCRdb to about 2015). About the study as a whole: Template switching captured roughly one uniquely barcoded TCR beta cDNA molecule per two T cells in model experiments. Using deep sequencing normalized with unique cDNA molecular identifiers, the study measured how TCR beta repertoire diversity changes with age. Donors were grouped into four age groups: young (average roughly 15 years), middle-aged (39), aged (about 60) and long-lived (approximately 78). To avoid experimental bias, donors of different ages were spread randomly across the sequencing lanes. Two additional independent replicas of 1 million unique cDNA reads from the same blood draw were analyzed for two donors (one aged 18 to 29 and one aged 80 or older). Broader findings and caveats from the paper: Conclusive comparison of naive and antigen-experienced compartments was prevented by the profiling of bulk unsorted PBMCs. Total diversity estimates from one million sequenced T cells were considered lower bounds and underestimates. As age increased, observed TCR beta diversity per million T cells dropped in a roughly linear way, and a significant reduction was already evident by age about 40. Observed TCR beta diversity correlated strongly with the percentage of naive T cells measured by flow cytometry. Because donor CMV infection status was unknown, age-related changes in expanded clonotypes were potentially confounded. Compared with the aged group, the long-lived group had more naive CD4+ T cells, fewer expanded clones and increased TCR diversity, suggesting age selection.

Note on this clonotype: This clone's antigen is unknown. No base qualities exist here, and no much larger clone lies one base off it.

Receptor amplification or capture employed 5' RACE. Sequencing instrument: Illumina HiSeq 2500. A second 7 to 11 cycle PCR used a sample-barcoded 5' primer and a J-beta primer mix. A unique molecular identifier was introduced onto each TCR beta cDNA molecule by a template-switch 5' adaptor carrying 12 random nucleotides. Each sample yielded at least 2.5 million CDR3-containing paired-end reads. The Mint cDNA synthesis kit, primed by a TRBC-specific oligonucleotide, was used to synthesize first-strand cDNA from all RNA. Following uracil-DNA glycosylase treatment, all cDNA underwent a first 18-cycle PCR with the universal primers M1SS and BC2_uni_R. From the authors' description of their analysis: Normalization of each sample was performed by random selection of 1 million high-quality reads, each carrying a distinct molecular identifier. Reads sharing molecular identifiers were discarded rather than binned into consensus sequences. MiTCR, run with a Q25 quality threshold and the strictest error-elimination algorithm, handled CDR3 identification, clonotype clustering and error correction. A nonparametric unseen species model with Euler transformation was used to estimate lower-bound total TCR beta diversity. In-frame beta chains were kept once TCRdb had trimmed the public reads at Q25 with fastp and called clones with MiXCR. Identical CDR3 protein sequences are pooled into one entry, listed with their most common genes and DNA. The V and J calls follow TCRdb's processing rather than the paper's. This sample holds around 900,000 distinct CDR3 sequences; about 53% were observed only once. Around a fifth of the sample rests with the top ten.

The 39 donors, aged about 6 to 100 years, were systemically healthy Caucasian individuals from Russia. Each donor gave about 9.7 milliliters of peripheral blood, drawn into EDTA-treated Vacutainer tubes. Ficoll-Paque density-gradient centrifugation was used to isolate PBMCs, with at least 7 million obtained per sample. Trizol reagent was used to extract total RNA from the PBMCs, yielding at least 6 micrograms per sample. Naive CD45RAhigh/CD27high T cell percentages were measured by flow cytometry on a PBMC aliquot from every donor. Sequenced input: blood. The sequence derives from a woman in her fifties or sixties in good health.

The DNA sequence follows: TGTGCCAGCTCAGCTAGTCCCGGGACAGGGGGCGCTGGCAAAAACATTCAGTACTTC. It encodes CASSASPGTGGAGKNIQYF. The V and J segments used are TRBV18 and TRBJ2-5, with 12 bases matching TRBD1. Gene TRBJ2-4 matches the end of the DNA better, so the J call may be wrong. For CDR1 and CDR2, the germline V gene lists KGHSH and LQKENI. The CDR3 runs 19 amino acids, cysteine and phenylalanine included. The CDR3 DNA has 57 bases and is translated from base 1.